Following are 5 T cell receptor beta chains from one sample sequenced in a study of T-cell memory formation after mild COVID-19. A single record per CDR3 protein comes from TCRdb applying MiXCR to the 5' RACE reads. The sample contains roughly 150,000 distinct CDR3 sequences, around 15% of which appear only once. The sequencing input was PBMCs or a T cell subset sorted from them (not recorded which). Every receptor here comes from an adult woman who had mild COVID-19 (a few samples of this study predate the infection). Cell type and time point are not known.

This clonotype was observed a few times. This chain links TRBV27 with TRBJ1-1; D remains ambiguous. V dropped 4 bases and J dropped 1 base, with 7 bases sitting between them. The CDR3 covers 13 residues. Germline CDR1 MNHEY, CDR2 SMNVEV (reference sequence). The CDR3 sequence: CASSSHQNTEAFF. In DNA, the CDR3 is TGTGCCAGCAGTTCACATCAGAACACTGAAGCTTTCTTT.

This clonotype was found a few times. The chain is built from TRBV5-1 and TRBJ2-1; D not resolved. V dropped 4 bases and J dropped 0 bases, with 11 bases sitting between them. This CDR3 has 15 residues. CDR1 is SGHRS, CDR2 YFSETQ, per germline. The CDR3 loop reads CASSPMALSYNEQFF. The CDR3 DNA follows: TGCGCCAGCAGCCCCATGGCTCTCTCCTACAATGAGCAGTTCTTC.

The rearrangement uses TRBV12-3 or TRBV12-4 and TRBJ2-2; D is perhaps TRBD1 (6 bases). The CDR3 consists of 16 residues. Trimming cost V 6 bases and J 3 bases, with 17 bases left between them. The CDR3 is CASSRKSGAYTGELFF. The CDR3 DNA reads as TGTGCCAGCAGCCGAAAGTCAGGGGCCTACACCGGGGAGCTGTTTTTT.

This clonotype was observed at least ten times. This chain uses TRBV20-1 with TRBJ2-5; TRBD1 matches 7 bases. CDR1 is DFQATT, CDR2 SNEGSKA, per germline (reference sequence). This CDR3 has 16 amino acids. The trim removed 1 base at V and 0 bases at J, leaving 8 bases unmatched. Written as DNA, the CDR3 is TGCAGTGCTAGAGTCCCGGGACAGCGGTACCAAGAGACCCAGTACTTC. The encoded protein is CSARVPGQRYQETQYF.

This clonotype was observed a handful of times. This chain uses TRBV7-2 with TRBJ2-7; TRBD1 is a possible D gene (6 bases). Germline assignment: CDR1 SGHTA and CDR2 FQGNSA. Trimming removed 5 bases at V and 3 bases at J, with 8 bases between. The CDR3 is 12 residues long. The CDR3: CASSGTNYEQYF. The CDR3 coding sequence is TGTGCCAGCAGCGGGACAAACTACGAGCAGTACTTC.